The sequence of this TCR beta chain was determined in a study of shared clonotypes between healthy human individuals. V lost 4 bases and J lost 0, with 9 bases in between. This CDR3 contains 14 residues. Germline V gene data show CDR1 as LNHDA and CDR2 as SQIVND (reference sequence). Broader study findings: Blood was the only sampled material, and tissue repertoires likely differ.

This table comes from immunoSEQ multiplex PCR, and its TCRdb copy is limited to in-frame clones, with some not included. The sample has 2 million or so clones, 85% to 95% seen once. Details on this clone: Its antigen is unknown.

Sequenced input: naive CD4+ T cells sorted from blood. Subset reported: CD45RA+ positively selected. This chain uses TRBV19 with TRBJ2-5; D might be TRBD1 (5 bases). The origin of this receptor is a man younger than 35 in good health. The CDR3 bases are TGTGCCAGTAGTACGGACATCAACCAAGAGACCCAGTACTTC. Translated: CASSTDINQETQYF.